Included here is one T cell receptor beta chain sequence, with context. Its target is unknown. The data originate from a study of T cell responses to AZD1222 COVID-19 vaccine. Overall study: Analyses pooled second doses at about 4 or about 12 weeks.

General study points: Vaccine-associated CD4 TCRs ranged over spike, dominating at 160-218 and 743-854. Repertoires were sampled only after the peak T cell response.

TCRdb's table, derived via immunoSEQ multiplex PCR, lists solely in-frame clones and lacks some. This sample has about 92,000 clones, with under 95% found just once. CDR3 size: 15 residues. CDR1 SGHRS and CDR2 YFSETQ come from the germline V gene. V was clipped by 2 bases and J by 3 bases; unmatched bases: 4. The receptor's source is an adult in good health. The genes are TRBV5-1 and TRBJ2-2; 7 positions match TRBD2. The sample in question was peripheral blood, obtained on day 0 of AZD1222 vaccination. The CDR3 sequence: CASSFMRGYTGELFF. Written as DNA, the CDR3 is TGCGCCAGCAGCTTTATGCGGGGGTACACCGGGGAGCTGTTTTTT.